These T cell receptor beta chains were read from a single sample in a study of shared clonotypes between healthy human individuals. TCRdb keeps only in-frame clones here, not all; method: immunoSEQ multiplex PCR. The sample holds about 1,800,000 clones, about 95% seen once. Input material: naive CD8+ T cells sorted from blood. These receptor sequences come from a young man in good health. CDR3s include the opening cysteine and the closing phenylalanine or tryptophan. The order of the fields is J gene, V gene, D gene, clone size, CDR3 protein, CDR3 DNA. The D gene is left open where the match is weak. Where a row states a size, it is once, few, many or the class of an expanded clone; other rows omit it.

>TRBJ2-3|TRBV4-1|.|.
CASSPQEADTQYF
TGCGCCAGCAGCCCCCAGGAGGCGGATACGCAGTATTTT
>TRBJ2-7|TRBV18|.|.
CASSPISSYEQYF
TGTGCCAGCTCACCAATATCCTCCTACGAGCAGTACTTC
>TRBJ2-3|TRBV10-3|.|once
CAIMGDTDTQYF
TGTGCCATCATGGGGGACACAGATACGCAGTATTTT
>TRBJ2-1|TRBV19|TRBD2|.
CASSPGLAGEGAYNEQFF
TGTGCCAGTAGTCCTGGACTAGCGGGGGAGGGGGCCTACAATGAGCAGTTCTTC
>TRBJ2-2|TRBV11-2|.|.
CASSNRDTDTGELFF
TGTGCCAGCAGCAACCGGGACACGGACACCGGGGAGCTGTTTTTT
>TRBJ1-5|TRBV27|.|.
CASSGSWNQPQHF
TGTGCCAGCAGTGGATCCTGGAATCAGCCCCAGCATTTT
>TRBJ2-3|TRBV6-5|TRBD2|.
CASSSLAGVADTQYF
TGTGCCAGCAGTTCCCTAGCGGGAGTAGCGGATACGCAGTATTTT
>TRBJ2-3|TRBV28|.|.
CASTSRGLADTQYF
TGTGCCAGCACCTCTAGGGGATTGGCAGATACGCAGTATTTT
>TRBJ2-3|TRBV5-6|.|.
CASSSTSESWDTQYF
TGTGCCAGCAGCTCAACGTCGGAATCATGGGATACGCAGTATTTT
>TRBJ2-1|TRBV13|TRBD1|.
CASSSGQGVGLNNEQFF
TGTGCCAGCAGCTCTGGACAGGGCGTAGGCCTTAACAATGAGCAGTTCTTC
>TRBJ1-1|TRBV7-9|.|.
CASSIEGSLFEAFF
TGTGCCAGCAGCATAGAAGGGTCCCTCTTTGAAGCTTTCTTT
>TRBJ2-1|TRBV7-3|TRBD2|.
CASSFGGRDEQFF
TGTGCCAGCAGCTTCGGCGGGAGGGATGAGCAGTTCTTC
>TRBJ1-5|TRBV27|TRBD1|.
CASSLLGQVGVGNQPQHF
TGTGCCAGCAGTTTACTAGGACAGGTCGGTGTAGGGAATCAGCCCCAGCATTTT
>TRBJ2-1|TRBV14|TRBD1|.
CASSPGTGESYNEQFF
TGTGCCAGCAGCCCGGGGACAGGTGAATCCTACAATGAGCAGTTCTTC
>TRBJ1-3|TRBV5-3|.|once
CARSSPGGGPSGNTIYF
TGTGCCAGAAGCTCCCCGGGAGGGGGTCCCTCTGGAAACACCATATATTTT
>TRBJ2-5|TRBV7-9|.|once
CASSPPRGRAIETQYF
TGTGCCAGCAGCCCCCCCCGGGGGCGGGCGATAGAGACCCAGTACTTC
>TRBJ2-3|TRBV28|TRBD2|.
CASSLFAGVRGADTQYF
TGTGCCAGCAGTTTATTCGCGGGAGTCCGGGGCGCAGATACGCAGTATTTT
>TRBJ1-1|TRBV7-9|TRBD1|.
CASSPPGQGMNTEAFF
TGTGCCAGCAGCCCTCCGGGACAGGGGATGAACACTGAAGCTTTCTTT
>TRBJ1-6|TRBV4-1|TRBD1|few
CASSQVTGERSPLHF
TGCGCCAGCAGCCAAGTAACAGGGGAAAGATCACCCCTCCACTTT
>TRBJ1-1|TRBV5-1|TRBD1|.
CASSWGQGPTEAFF
TGCGCCAGCAGCTGGGGACAGGGACCTACTGAAGCTTTCTTT
>TRBJ1-1|TRBV29-1|.|.
CSVEDPGLTEAFF
TGCAGCGTTGAAGACCCGGGACTCACTGAAGCTTTCTTT
>TRBJ1-1|TRBV10-1|.|.
CASSPGSWDTEAFF
TGCGCCAGCAGTCCGGGATCGTGGGACACTGAAGCTTTCTTT
>TRBJ2-3|TRBV19|.|.
CASSMGQGNTDTQYF
TGTGCCAGTAGTATGGGGCAGGGAAACACAGATACGCAGTATTTT
>TRBJ1-5|TRBV6-5|.|.
CASSYRVGGWPQHF
TGTGCCAGCAGTTACCGAGTGGGGGGTTGGCCCCAGCATTTT
>TRBJ2-7|TRBV7-9|.|.
CASSLETSRGYEQYF
TGTGCCAGCAGCTTAGAGACTTCCCGGGGCTACGAGCAGTACTTC
>TRBJ1-4|TRBV27|.|.
CASSSGLGEKLFF
TGTGCCAGCAGTTCGGGGTTGGGTGAAAAACTGTTTTTT